The present T cell receptor beta chain was sequenced within a study of CD8 T cells in Susac syndrome. Random-hexamer reverse transcription was applied to about 0.5 to 1 ug RNA. TCRdb used MiXCR to reprocess the immunoSEQ multiplex PCR reads, holding one entry per CDR3 protein. The repertoire consists of 100,000 to 150,000 distinct CDR3 sequences, with over 90% occurring once and the leading ten covering roughly 0.3%. Negative isolation yielded CD4+ and CD8+ T cells, and FACS enriched TEMRA cells. V shed 3 bases, J shed 5 bases, and the junction held 12 bases outside the gene matches. The CDR3 is made up of 16 amino acids. From germline, CDR1 is SQVTM and CDR2 ANQGSEA.

This chain joins TRBV29-1 and TRBJ2-1; 8 positions agree with TRBD2. Sequencing input: CD8+ T cells from PBMCs. This receptor was taken from a human donor with multiple sclerosis. The CDR3 nucleotides read TGCAGCGTTGAGGGGGAAGAGCGGGAGAACGACAATGAGCAGTTCTTC. Encoded protein: CSVEGEERENDNEQFF.